This T cell receptor (beta chain) emerged from a study of beta chain features in type 1 diabetes (dated by TCRdb to 2016 to 2019). About the full investigation: Patients and healthy donors did not differ in mean age, gender distribution, total cell number or subset yield. The study compared TCRB repertoires of sorted circulating CD4+ T cell subsets between recently diagnosed type 1 diabetes patients and matched healthy donors. A total of under 140,000,000 sorted cells were examined across all samples, and the number of cells per subset was strongly correlated with RNA yield. Regulatory and stem cell-like memory subsets were obtained from only 8 patients and roughly eight healthy donors, while naive and central memory subsets were obtained from all 28 donors. Study-wide findings and limitations: In all four CD4+ subsets, TCRB CDR3 length was moderately but significantly shorter in type 1 diabetes patients. HLA sub-analyses involved small numbers of individuals, so any influence of HLA type on TCRB rearrangement remained unresolved. Sequencing cDNA rather than genomic DNA could over-represent highly expressing activated cells, although activation and CD3 levels did not differ between groups. At VDJ recombination sites, patients with type 1 diabetes made fewer insertions and deleted more nucleotides, a pattern implying thymic rearrangement abnormalities. PCR might favor shorter templates, but patient and control samples were amplified and corrected together, so any skew would affect both groups equally. Naive, central memory and regulatory TCRB repertoires appeared to be more alike among patients than among healthy donors.

Concerning this clone: It has no known antigen specificity. No base-level quality is on record; no much larger clone is a single base apart.

From each donor, a single peripheral blood sample of approximately 120 mL on average was drawn into heparinised tubes. A BD FACSAria II and a panel including CD45RO, CCR7, CD25, CD127, CD95 and CD27 were used to sort naive, central memory, regulatory and stem cell-like memory CD4+ T cells. Every sorted population had a purity above 95%. Right away, PBMCs were isolated by Lymphoprep density gradient centrifugation and were stained directly, with no culture step. Samples were stained and sorted in pairs, with one healthy donor and one patient per experiment, so that batch effects were minimized. Per the germline V gene, SQVTM is the CDR1 and ANQGSEA is the CDR2. A distance of 8 bases separates the germline ends of V and J, which lose 4 bases and 0 bases respectively. From its cysteine to its phenylalanine, the CDR3 spans 13 amino acids. Only the CDR3 DNA is retained, 39 bases long and in frame from the first base.

All of the isolated RNA was reverse transcribed with the High Capacity cDNA Reverse Transcription Kit, so expressed TCRB transcripts were sequenced. Naive, central memory and regulatory T cell samples underwent deep immunoSEQ sequencing, averaging about 3.57 million total reads per sample. Sorted cells were lysed in RLT buffer and RNA was extracted with DNase-treated RNeasy Micro or Mini kits, depending on cell number. To prevent cross-contamination, every cell subset was processed on its own, while patient and healthy donor samples were processed together. Using the immunoSEQ multiplex PCR, TCRB sequences were amplified from cDNA into 87-bp fragments spanning the CDR3 region. Sequencing of the amplicons was done on the Illumina HiSeq platform. The authors processed their data as follows. PCR bias was corrected computationally using synthetic template baselines, and reads within Hamming distance 2 were collapsed, with unmergeable singletons discarded. By aligning reads against IMGT, V, D and J genes, CDR3 length, and insertions or deletions at six rearrangement sites were assigned. Within each subset, clonotype counts were normalized to the number of sorted cells before true diversity and Gini coefficients were calculated with the tcR R package. The overlap coefficient, calculated on TCRB nucleotide sequences, was used to measure repertoire sharing. Out-of-frame TCRB sequences from naive cells were analyzed as a proxy for the pre-selection repertoire. As stored in TCRdb, this immuneACCESS dataset retains in-frame rearrangements with V and J assigned. A fraction of the clones does not appear; measured against another copy, unresolved V genes explain less than half of the discrepancy, and the remainder lacks a known reason. V, J and clone size were drawn from that table, and D and trimming were deduced from the DNA. The sample table contains roughly 500,000 clones; only one count was recorded for 30% of them. The biggest ten clones account for around 0.065% of the sample.

The chain joins TRBV29-1 to TRBJ2-3, and perhaps TRBD2 as D gene, on 6 matching bases. The specimen sequenced was naive CD4+ T cells from blood. Per the publication, the cell subset or site label means: true naive CD4+ T cells. This clonotype was obtained from a man in his late teens or twenties in good health. The CDR3 reads as follows: CSVGRDSTDTQYF. The base sequence is TGCAGCGTTGGGCGGGATAGCACAGATACGCAGTATTTT.